The 3 T cell receptor beta chains given below trace back to one sample, sequenced in a study of blood T cell repertoires in COVID-19. Data came from immunoSEQ multiplex PCR; TCRdb stores just in-frame clones and leaves some out. The repertoire has roughly 410,000 clones, 80% to 90% of them found once; the top ten carry 2.3%. The specimen sequenced was peripheral blood. These receptors were collected from a woman in her fifties or sixties with COVID-19, enrolled during active disease.

The chain is built from TRBV5-1 and TRBJ1-2; 8 nucleotides line up with TRBD1. The CDR3 covers 14 residues. Germline assignment: CDR1 SGHRS and CDR2 YFSETQ. V lost 4 bases to trimming and J lost 3 bases; unmatched junction nucleotides: 5. The CDR3 region has the DNA TGCGCCAGCAGCGACAGGGGTGTATACTATGGCTACACCTTC. Amino acid sequence: CASSDRGVYYGYTF.

The rearrangement joins TRBV20-1 to TRBJ1-2; D is uncertain. V shed 6 bases and J shed 5 bases, with 4 bases lying between them. CDR1 is DFQATT, CDR2 SNEGSKA, per germline (reference sequence). The CDR3 totals 9 residues. The CDR3 DNA sequence: TGCAGTGCCCAATATGGCTACACCTTC. As protein: CSAQYGYTF.

The rearrangement links TRBV7-2 to TRBJ2-7, with D possibly TRBD2 on 5 matching bases. The CDR3 consists of 14 residues. Germline assignment: CDR1 SGHTA and CDR2 FQGNSA. Trimming stripped 6 bases from V and 6 bases from J, with 18 bases between. The chain's CDR3 is CASRPGESVAEQYF. The CDR3 DNA reads as TGTGCCAGCAGACCCGGGGAGTCGGTAGCCGAGCAGTACTTC.